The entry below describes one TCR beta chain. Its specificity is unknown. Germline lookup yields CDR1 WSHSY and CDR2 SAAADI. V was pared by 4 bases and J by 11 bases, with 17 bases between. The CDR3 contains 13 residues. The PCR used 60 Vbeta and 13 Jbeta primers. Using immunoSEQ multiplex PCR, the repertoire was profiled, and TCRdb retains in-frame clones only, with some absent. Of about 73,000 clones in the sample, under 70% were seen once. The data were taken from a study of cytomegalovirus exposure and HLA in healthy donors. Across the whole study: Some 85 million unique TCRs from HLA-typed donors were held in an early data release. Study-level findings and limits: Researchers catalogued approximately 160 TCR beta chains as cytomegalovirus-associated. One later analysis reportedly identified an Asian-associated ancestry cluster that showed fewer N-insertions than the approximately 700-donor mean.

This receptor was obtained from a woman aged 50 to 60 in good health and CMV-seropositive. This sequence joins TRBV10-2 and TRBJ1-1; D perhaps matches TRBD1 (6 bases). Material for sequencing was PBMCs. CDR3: CASSGWWGRGAFF. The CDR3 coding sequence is TGCGCCAGCAGTGGATGGTGGGGGCGTGGGGCTTTCTTT.